These 9 T cell receptor beta chains were sequenced from one sample in a study of graft-versus-host responses after intestinal transplantation. These receptors are not linked to any known antigen. Profiled with immunoSEQ multiplex PCR; TCRdb holds only in-frame clones, not every one. Of around 84,000 clones listed, roughly four fifths are singletons. This specimen consisted of unstimulated CD8+ T cells sorted from spleen or lymph node cells, obtained before intestinal transplant. The receptors were sampled from a human donor who received an intestinal transplant.

This chain links TRBV6-1 with TRBJ2-5; 9 nucleotides line up with TRBD1. This CDR3 region has 19 residues. V dropped 6 bases and J dropped 6; count of bases not matched to a gene: 23. Germline V gene data show CDR1 as MNHNS and CDR2 as SASEGT. The CDR3: CASSEKLGLGGTGRQTQYF. In DNA, the CDR3 is TGTGCCAGCAGCGAAAAGTTAGGCTTAGGAGGGACAGGGAGACAGACCCAGTACTTC.

V usage is TRBV5-5 and J usage is TRBJ1-5, with a tentative D call TRBD1 (5 bases). The ends were cut back, 2 bases at V and 1 base at J, with 13 bases in the middle. CDR3 length equals 16 residues. Germline values: CDR1 SGHKS, CDR2 YYEKEE (reference sequence). The CDR3 bases are TGTGCCAGCAGCTTCGAGGGGAGTTGGAGCAATCAGCCCCAGCATTTT. It translates to CASSFEGSWSNQPQHF.

The rearrangement joins TRBV4-1 to TRBJ1-2; D is uncertain. Germline CDR1 MGHRA, CDR2 YSYEKL. The CDR3 spans 16 residues. V lost 1 base to trimming and J lost 8 bases, with 20 bases between them. CDR3 residues: CASSQGQVPGMRGYTF. The CDR3 nucleotides read TGCGCCAGCAGCCAAGGTCAGGTCCCGGGGATGAGAGGCTACACCTTC.

The chain has TRBV4-1 and TRBJ2-7, with D maybe TRBD2 (6 bases). The germline V gene has CDR1 MGHRA and CDR2 YSYEKL. The CDR3 runs to 14 residues. V lost 4 bases and J 5 bases, leaving 15 bases between the germline ends. The CDR3 DNA follows: TGCGCCAGCAGCCCCGGGCCGGGGGTCCACGAGCAGTACTTC. As protein: CASSPGPGVHEQYF.

V usage is TRBV4-1 and J usage is TRBJ2-7; D gene unclear. CDR1 MGHRA and CDR2 YSYEKL come from the germline V gene. The germline V and J ends were trimmed by 1 base and 1 base, with 2 bases remaining between them. This CDR3 is 12 amino acids long. CDR3 sequence: CASSQVSYEQYF. CDR3 coding DNA: TGCGCCAGCAGCCAAGTTTCCTACGAGCAGTACTTC.

V gene TRBV14 combines with J gene TRBJ1-2, with D tentatively TRBD1 (5 bases). The V end lost 3 bases, the J end lost 5 bases, and 16 bases lay between the germline ends. The CDR3 is 15 residues long. The germline CDR1 and CDR2 sequences are SGHDN and FVKESK. The CDR3 nucleotides are TGTGCCAGCAGCCACACCCAAGGAGGGGCTTATGGCTACACCTTC. Translating it yields CASSHTQGGAYGYTF.

The gene calls are TRBV7-9 and TRBJ2-5, with TRBD2 identical over 13 bases. V was clipped by 5 bases and J by 4 bases; unmatched bases: 7. The CDR3 sequence is 16 residues long. CDR1 and CDR2 from the germline V gene are SEHNR and FQNEAQ (reference sequence). CDR3 protein: CASSTGLAGAIETQYF. The CDR3 DNA reads as TGTGCCAGCAGCACCGGACTAGCGGGAGCCATAGAGACCCAGTACTTC.

The genes are TRBV11-3 and TRBJ2-1, with TRBD1 matching over 9 bases. Germline V gene data show CDR1 as SGHNT and CDR2 as YENEEA. Trimming at V came to 4 bases and at J to 5 bases, leaving 3 bases not matched to a gene. CDR3 length: 14 residues. The DNA of the CDR3 is TGTGCCAGCAGCTCCGGGACAGGGAACAATGAGCAGTTCTTC. Amino acid sequence: CASSSGTGNNEQFF.

This CDR3 is CATAGGWGYTQYF. DNA of the CDR3: TGTGCCACCGCGGGAGGGTGGGGATATACGCAGTATTTT. The genes are TRBV28 and TRBJ2-3; TRBD2 aligns across 9 bases. Losses at the gene ends were 10 bases for V and 7 bases for J; bases not matched to a gene: 9. The germline CDR1 and CDR2 sequences are MDHEN and SYDVKM. The CDR3 spans 13 residues.